These T cell receptor beta chains were read from a single sample in a study of T cells in Graves' hyperthyroidism and ophthalmopathy. Each CDR3 protein gets one entry after TCRdb re-called the multiplex PCR reads with MiXCR. Among roughly 650,000 distinct CDR3 sequences, around 15% were seen once, and the ten largest hold 2.5% to 4%. What was sequenced was blood. The source is a middle-aged woman with Graves' ophthalmopathy. Each CDR3 is given with its conserved first and last residue. D genes are given only for firm matches. The size field is filled for only some rows; it gives once, few, many or a size class.

>TRBV11-3|TRBD1|TRBJ1-1|many
TGTGCCAGCACCGACAGGGCGAACACTGAAGCTTTCTTT
CASTDRANTEAFF
>TRBV15|NA|TRBJ2-7|many
TGTGCCACCAGCAGAGATACCGTCGGGGGCAGGGGCTCCTACGAGCAGTACTTC
CATSRDTVGGRGSYEQYF
>TRBV20-1|NA|TRBJ1-6|NA
TGCAGTGCTATTAGGGAGGGTTTTAGGTCACCCCTCCACTTT
CSAIREGFRSPLHF
>TRBV6-1|NA|TRBJ1-1|many
TGTGCCAGCAGGCGGCCGCCCAACACTGAAGCTTTCTTT
CASRRPPNTEAFF
>TRBV6-4|NA|TRBJ2-1|few
TGTGCCAGCAGTGATGGGGGAGAGCAGTTCTTC
CASSDGGEQFF
>TRBV30|NA|TRBJ1-1|NA
TGTGCCTGGAGTACCCCCCGGATGATGAACACTGAAGCTTTCTTT
CAWSTPRMMNTEAFF
>TRBV3-1|TRBD2|TRBJ2-7|NA
TGTGCCAGCAGCCAAGAATGGCTAGCGGGAGGTACCTACGAGCAGTACTTC
CASSQEWLAGGTYEQYF
>TRBV18|TRBD1|TRBJ2-5|many
TGTGCCAGCTCACAGGGGACAGCTCAAGAGACCCAGTACTTC
CASSQGTAQETQYF
>TRBV5-1|NA|TRBJ2-7|many
TGCGCCAGCAGCTTGGTAGGTGGGGGAGCCTACGAGCAGTACTTC
CASSLVGGGAYEQYF
>TRBV9|TRBD1|TRBJ2-7|NA
TGTGCCAGCAGCCCGGCTCAGGGGGCTAACGAGCAGTACTTC
CASSPAQGANEQYF
>TRBV3-1|TRBD1|TRBJ1-2|many
TGTGCCAGCAGTCCAGAGACAGGGACCAGCGGCTACACCTTC
CASSPETGTSGYTF
>TRBV6-6|TRBD1|TRBJ2-3|NA
TGTGCCAGCAGTTACTCGGGAGCAGGGGGCCGGTTCACAGATACGCAGTATTTT
CASSYSGAGGRFTDTQYF
>TRBV7-3|TRBD1|TRBJ1-2|NA
TGTGCCAGCAGCCGGACAGGGATGGGGTACTATGGCTACACCTTC
CASSRTGMGYYGYTF
>TRBV5-1|NA|TRBJ2-3|few
TGCGCCAGCAGCCCAATTAGCACAGATACGCAGTATTTT
CASSPISTDTQYF
>TRBV29-1|NA|TRBJ2-7|NA
TGCAGCGTAGCCGGGACCAAGTGGGACGAGCAGTACTTC
CSVAGTKWDEQYF
>TRBV7-9|NA|TRBJ2-7|many
TGTGCCAGCACTCATTTCTCGGACGAGCAGTACTTC
CASTHFSDEQYF